This TCR beta chain was retrieved from a study of blood T cell repertoires in COVID-19. This clone is a singleton in its sample. Some clones are missing from TCRdb's copy, which holds only in-frame ones; the method was immunoSEQ multiplex PCR. The repertoire has roughly 200,000 clones, 86% of them found once; the top ten carry about 9.7%. Germline trimming cut 5 bases from V and 3 bases from J; bases unmatched to any gene: 3. In germline, CDR1 is SGHAT, CDR2 FQDESV (reference sequence). The length of the CDR3 is 13 residues. The clonotype originates from a woman between 25 and 40 years old who had recovered from COVID-19. The sequencing input was PBMCs or T cells enriched from blood (not recorded which). The rearrangement links TRBV11-1 to TRBJ2-5, with TRBD1 matching over 7 bases. The DNA for the CDR3 is TGTGCCAGCAGCAGGGACAGCAAAGAGACCCAGTACTTC. Residues: CASSRDSKETQYF.